These 11 T cell receptor beta chains were sequenced from one sample in a study of blood T cell repertoires in COVID-19. Some clones are missing from TCRdb's copy, which holds only in-frame ones; the method was immunoSEQ multiplex PCR. The sample consists of roughly 340,000 clones, about 88% of them appearing once. Sequencing was done on a sample of peripheral blood. These TCRs come from a woman between 65 and 79 years old with COVID-19, enrolled during active disease.

The gene calls are TRBV4-3 and TRBJ2-3, with 7 nucleotides matching TRBD2. This CDR3 has 15 residues. Losses at the gene ends were 4 bases for V and 3 bases for J; bases not matched to a gene: 7. Germline-derived CDR1 and CDR2 are LGHNA and YSLEER. This CDR3 reads CASSPRRGETDTQYF. The DNA for the CDR3 is TGCGCCAGCAGCCCTCGCCGGGGGGAAACAGATACGCAGTATTTT.

This clone showed up just once. V is TRBV2 and J is TRBJ1-6; TRBD1 matches at 7 bases. There are 15 residues in the CDR3. Germline values: CDR1 SNHLY, CDR2 FYNNEI. Trimming at V came to 3 bases and at J to 9 bases, leaving 8 bases not matched to a gene. The CDR3 nucleotides are TGTGCCAGCAGTGAGGCGGCAGGGGGAACTTCACCCCTCCACTTT. Translated, it gives CASSEAAGGTSPLHF.

The chain uses TRBV29-1 and TRBJ1-1, with D tentatively TRBD1 (5 bases). This CDR3 is 13 amino acids long. The V and J ends lost 1 base and 4 bases respectively, with 10 bases between them. The germline V gene encodes CDR1 SQVTM and CDR2 ANQGSEA. This chain's CDR3 is CSVEGQFATEAFF. CDR3 nucleotide sequence: TGCAGCGTTGAAGGACAGTTTGCCACTGAAGCTTTCTTT.

The gene calls are TRBV10-3 and TRBJ1-4, with D tentatively TRBD1 (5 bases). V gave up 10 bases and J gave up 4 bases, with 16 bases separating them. Looked up from germline, CDR1 is ENHRY and CDR2 is SYGVKD. The length of the CDR3 is 14 residues. CDR3 sequence: CATRLDRYNEKLFF. CDR3 bases: TGTGCCACACGACTCGACAGATATAATGAAAAACTGTTTTTT.

The rearrangement joins TRBV23-1 to TRBJ2-2; D remains ambiguous. TRBV23-1 is flagged as an ORF with uncertain function. The CDR3 spans 17 residues. Trimming stripped 1 base from V and 0 bases from J, with 12 bases between. CDR3 sequence (DNA): TGCGCCAGCAGTCAATTATGTACCAGATCGAACACCGGGGAGCTGTTTTTT. It is translated as CASSQLCTRSNTGELFF.

The chain carries TRBV12-3 or TRBV12-4 and TRBJ1-1, with a weak D call TRBD1 (6 bases). The CDR3 length is 12 residues. Trimming cost V 6 bases and J 7 bases, with 12 bases left between them. The DNA of the CDR3 is TGTGCCAGCAGGACAGGAATCATTGAAGCTTTCTTT. Translating it yields CASRTGIIEAFF.

This chain uses TRBV9 with TRBJ2-7; 8 nucleotides agree with TRBD1. The CDR3 runs 16 residues. Germline V gene lookup returns CDR1 SGDLS and CDR2 YYNGEE. Trimming took 1 base from V and 2 from J; bases not matched to a gene: 8. DNA for the CDR3: TGTGCCAGCAGCGTATCCCCGGACAGGGATCCCTACGAGCAGTACTTC. Amino acid sequence: CASSVSPDRDPYEQYF.

CDR3 amino acids: CASSEKEGTTLNYGYTF. The CDR3 DNA reads as TGTGCCAGCAGCGAAAAAGAAGGGACTACCCTTAACTATGGCTACACCTTC. V is TRBV25-1 and J is TRBJ1-2; possibly TRBD1 for D (5 bases). Per the germline V gene, CDR1 is MGHDK and CDR2 is SYGVNS. V dropped 6 bases and J dropped 1 base, with 21 bases sitting between them. The CDR3 is 17 amino acids.

The genes are TRBV18 and TRBJ1-1, with D tentatively TRBD1 (5 bases). CDR1 and CDR2 from the germline V gene are KGHSH and LQKENI. This CDR3 has 14 amino acids. V lost 5 bases, J lost 7 bases, and 17 bases lay in between. CDR3 sequence: CASSTWTGRDEAFF. The CDR3 DNA is TGTGCCAGCTCAACCTGGACGGGGCGGGATGAAGCTTTCTTT.

This sequence joins TRBV2 and TRBJ2-2, with TRBD2 matching 13 bases. Germline loops: CDR1 SNHLY, CDR2 FYNNEI. The V segment lost 7 bases and the J segment 1 base; nucleotides outside the gene matches: 9. CDR3 length: 18 residues. The DNA for the CDR3 is TGTGCCAGCACCGGAGCGACTAGCGGGGGGTGGAACACCGGGGAGCTGTTTTTT. Encoded protein: CASTGATSGGWNTGELFF. Full variable domain (remainder filled in from reference TRBV2 and TRBJ2-2): EPEVTQTPSHQVTQMGQEVILRCVPISNHLYFYWYRQILGQKVEFLVSFYNNEISEKSEIFDDQFSVERPDGSNFTLKIRSTKLEDSAMYFCASTGATSGGWNTGELFFGEGSRLTVL.

The rearrangement uses TRBV27 and TRBJ1-6; D is unresolved. V lost 0 bases, J lost 0 bases, and 12 bases lay in between. There are 18 residues in the CDR3. CDR1 is MNHEY, CDR2 SMNVEV, per germline (reference sequence). In DNA, the CDR3 is TGTGCCAGCAGTTTATCCGGTCCCCTAAGCTCCTATAATTCACCCCTCCACTTT. Amino acid sequence: CASSLSGPLSSYNSPLHF.